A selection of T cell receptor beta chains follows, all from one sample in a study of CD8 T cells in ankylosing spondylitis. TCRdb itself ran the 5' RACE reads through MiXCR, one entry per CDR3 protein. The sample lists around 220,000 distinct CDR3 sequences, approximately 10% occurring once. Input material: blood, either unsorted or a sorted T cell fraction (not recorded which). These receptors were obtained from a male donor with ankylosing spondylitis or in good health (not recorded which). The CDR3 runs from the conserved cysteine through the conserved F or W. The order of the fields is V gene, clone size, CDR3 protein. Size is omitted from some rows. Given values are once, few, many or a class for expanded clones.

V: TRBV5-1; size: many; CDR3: CASSLEAGTIYNEQFF
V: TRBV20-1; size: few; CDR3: CSAKHRESKNIQYF
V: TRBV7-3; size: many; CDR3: CASSLDGGLRGTGELFF
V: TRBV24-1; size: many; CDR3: CATSDFSRVDKETQYF
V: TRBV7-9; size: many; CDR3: CASSALAGDTDTQYF
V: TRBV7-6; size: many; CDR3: CASSPQRPSSSYEQYF
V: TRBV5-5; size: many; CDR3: CASSLVSPAGTDTQYF
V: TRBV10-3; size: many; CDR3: CAISDTGDSTDTQYF
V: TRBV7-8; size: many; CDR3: CASSNRDINEKLFF
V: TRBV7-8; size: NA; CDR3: CASSLNLPGGQETQYF
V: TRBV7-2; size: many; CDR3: CASSLVPRIYEQYF
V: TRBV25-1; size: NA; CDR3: CASSEGRRGGTDTQYF
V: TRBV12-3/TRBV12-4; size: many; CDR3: CASSLSLEGARGYTF
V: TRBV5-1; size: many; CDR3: CASSLAGTEYNSPLHF
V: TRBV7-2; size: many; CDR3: CASSLSGLAGGSTGELFF
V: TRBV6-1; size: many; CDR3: CASSLRDRVFQYF
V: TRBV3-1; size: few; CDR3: CASSQDIKRGLYRNTGELFF
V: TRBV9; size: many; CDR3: CASSEYRGTGELFF
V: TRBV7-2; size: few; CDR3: CASSLFRAGASTDTQYF
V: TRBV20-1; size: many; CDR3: CSARDDSYEQYF
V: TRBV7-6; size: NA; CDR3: CASSLGWGAGGSYNEQFF
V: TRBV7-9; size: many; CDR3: CASSLGGGGNQPQHF
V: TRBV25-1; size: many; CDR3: CASGRGGETQYF
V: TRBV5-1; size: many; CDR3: CASSPDPGTYGYTF
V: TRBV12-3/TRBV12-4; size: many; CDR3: CASSLTNDRADTQYF
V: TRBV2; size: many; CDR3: CANPLAGELQETQYF
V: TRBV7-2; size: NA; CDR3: CASSLVGTSGDNGQFF
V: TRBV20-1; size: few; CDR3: CSATGTGGEWDTEAFF
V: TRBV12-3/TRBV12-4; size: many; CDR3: CASGGGLGSDEAFF
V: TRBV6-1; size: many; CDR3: CASSPRGQGGEKLFF
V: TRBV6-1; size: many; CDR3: CASSPQRSFTDTQYF
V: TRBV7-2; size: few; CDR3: CASSLGLADGQPQHF
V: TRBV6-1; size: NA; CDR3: CASSEGVAVTDTQYF
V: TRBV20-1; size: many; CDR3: CSARAAGTGRGFDEQFF
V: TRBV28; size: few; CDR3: CASSLTVVGSETQYF
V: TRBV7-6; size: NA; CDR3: CASSLTGTQIPYEQYF
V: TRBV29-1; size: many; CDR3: CSVERMGQGDGYTF
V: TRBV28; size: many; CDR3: CASKTSRNYNEQFF
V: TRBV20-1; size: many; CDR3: CSAYFPGRNQETQYF
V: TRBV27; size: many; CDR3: CASGRWGYEQYF
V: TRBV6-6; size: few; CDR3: CASRGFYEQYF
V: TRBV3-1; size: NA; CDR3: CATSPGRRAGDYNEQFF
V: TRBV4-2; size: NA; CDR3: CASSQGTPAGDGYGYTF
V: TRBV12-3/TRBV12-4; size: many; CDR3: CASSPRNNEQFF